This T cell receptor (beta chain) stems from a study of blood T cell repertoires in COVID-19. Study-level background: Collection of acute and convalescent COVID-19 samples took place in the United States, Italy and Spain.

Authors' data handling: Estimation of nucleated cell counts relied on the amplification of reference gene primers. Profiled with immunoSEQ multiplex PCR; TCRdb holds only in-frame clones, not every one. The DNA gave D and trimming, while V, J and clone size come from that table. The repertoire holds about 250,000 clones, with 88% as singletons. Cohorts were assigned according to the clinical history that participants reported. Before being deemed recovered, Cohort 3 donors had two negative PCRs, clearance, or symptom resolution. The CDR3 has 13 amino acids. Germline V gene lookup returns CDR1 SGHRS and CDR2 YFSETQ. The V and J ends lost 7 bases and 4 bases, in that order; junction bases with no gene match: 6.

The clonotype comes from a woman aged 50 to 65 who had recovered from COVID-19. The chain couples TRBV5-1 to TRBJ2-3, with 7 bases identical to TRBD2. Material for sequencing was PBMCs or T cells enriched from blood (not recorded which). The CDR3 protein is CASGSGRADTQYF. In DNA, the CDR3 is TGCGCCAGCGGCTCAGGGAGGGCAGATACGCAGTATTTT. The variable domain in full, with the rest retrieved from reference TRBV5-1 and TRBJ2-3, is KAGVTQTPRYLIKTRGQQVTLSCSPISGHRSVSWYQQTPGQGLQFLFEYFSETQRNKGNFPGRFSGRQFSNSRSEMNVSTLELGDSALYLCASGSGRADTQYFGPGTRLTVL.